The 8 T cell receptor beta chains listed next were all sequenced from one sample in a study of blood T cell repertoires in COVID-19. Repertoires were generated with immunoSEQ multiplex PCR, while TCRdb's copy carries only in-frame clones and drops some. The sample lists about 260,000 clones; approximately 90% were seen once. Sample: peripheral blood. The receptors shown here come from a woman aged 45 to 65 who had recovered from COVID-19.

The rearrangement uses TRBV19 and TRBJ1-1; perhaps TRBD1 as D (5 bases). The V gene lost 7 bases and the J gene lost 3 bases, with 18 bases spanning the gap. The CDR3 covers 15 residues. Germline V gene lookup returns CDR1 LNHDA and CDR2 SQIVND (reference sequence). CDR3 coding DNA: TGTGCCAGTACTAGAAGGGGACGGGGGGACACTGAAGCTTTCTTT. Its protein is CASTRRGRGDTEAFF.

The table lists this clone with many counts. The V gene is TRBV5-1, the J gene TRBJ1-2; weak D call: TRBD1 (5 bases). CDR1 is SGHRS and CDR2 is YFSETQ in the germline V gene. This CDR3 spans 13 amino acids. V shed 5 bases and J shed 3 bases, with 11 bases lying between them. The CDR3 region is CASSAPGDYGYTF. The DNA for the CDR3 is TGCGCCAGCAGTGCCCCGGGGGACTATGGCTACACCTTC.

In its sample, this clone was seen once. The chain employs TRBV18 and TRBJ2-1, with 8 bases aligning to TRBD2. V dropped 0 bases and J dropped 5; count of bases not matched to a gene: 3. This CDR3 region has 15 residues. CDR1 and CDR2 (germline): KGHSH, LQKENI. This CDR3 reads CASSPPRGGNNEQFF. The CDR3 DNA reads TGTGCCAGCTCACCACCCCGGGGGGGAAACAATGAGCAGTTCTTC.

The chain combines TRBV4-1 with TRBJ1-1; TRBD1 aligns across 8 bases. The CDR3 has 15 residues. The trim removed 3 bases at V and 4 bases at J, leaving 7 bases unmatched. Germline-derived CDR1 and CDR2 are MGHRA and YSYEKL. The CDR3, as DNA: TGCGCCAGCAGCCACGTGGACAGGGATGCCACTGAAGCTTTCTTT. Translated: CASSHVDRDATEAFF.

The genes are TRBV30 and TRBJ1-2; 7 bases align to TRBD1. The germline gives CDR1 GTSNPN, CDR2 SVGIG (reference sequence). This CDR3 is 14 amino acids long. The junction had 3 bases not matched to a gene; V was cut back by 0 bases and J by 2 bases. Here the CDR3 reads CAWSVTTGNYGYTF. CDR3 DNA: TGTGCCTGGAGTGTAACGACAGGGAACTATGGCTACACCTTC.

The rearrangement links TRBV30 to TRBJ2-5, with 12 bases identical to TRBD2. The CDR3 has 17 amino acids. V lost 2 bases to trimming and J lost 4 bases; unmatched junction nucleotides: 11. Per germline, CDR1 GTSNPN and CDR2 SVGIG (reference sequence). The CDR3 here is CAWSLRTSGGNRETQYF. The DNA of the CDR3 is TGTGCCTGGAGTCTCCGAACTAGCGGGGGGAACCGAGAGACCCAGTACTTC. The full variable domain, its missing parts supplied by reference TRBV30 and TRBJ2-5, is SQTIHQWPATLVQPVGSPLSLECTVEGTSNPNLYWYRQAAGRGLQLLFYSVGIGQISSEVPQNLSASRPQDRQFILSSKKLLLSDSGFYLCAWSLRTSGGNRETQYFGPGTRLLVL.

V gene TRBV9 combines with J gene TRBJ1-1, with a weak D call TRBD1 (5 bases). Germline V lookup: CDR1 SGDLS, CDR2 YYNGEE. The CDR3 is 15 amino acids. Deletions cut 4 bases from V and 4 bases from J, with 17 bases between. CDR3 amino acids: CASSQLQQVGTEAFF. In DNA, the CDR3 is TGTGCCAGCAGCCAACTTCAACAGGTAGGCACTGAAGCTTTCTTT.

There are a few counts of this clone. This chain uses TRBV4-1 with TRBJ2-7, with D perhaps matching TRBD2 (7 bases). V was pared by 0 bases and J by 2 bases, with 20 bases between. Germline-derived CDR1 and CDR2 are MGHRA and YSYEKL. The length of the CDR3 is 18 residues. CDR3 sequence: CASSQESVARGPPYEQYF. In DNA form, the CDR3 reads TGCGCCAGCAGCCAAGAGTCTGTCGCGCGGGGGCCTCCCTACGAGCAGTACTTC.